The 32 T cell receptor beta chains below all came from one sample that was sequenced in a study of cytomegalovirus exposure and HLA in healthy donors. The PCR contained 60 Vbeta and 13 Jbeta primers. Data came from immunoSEQ multiplex PCR; TCRdb stores just in-frame clones and leaves some out. The sample records some 200,000 clones, 55% to 75% being singletons. The sample was PBMCs. The origin of the receptors is a man between 40 and 49 years old in good health and CMV-seropositive.

The sample holds a few counts of this clone. V usage is TRBV7-3 and J usage is TRBJ2-2, with TRBD1 matching 7 bases. Germline lookup yields CDR1 SGHTA and CDR2 FQGTGA. This CDR3 region has 15 residues. The J segment lost 4 bases and the V segment lost 4 bases, leaving 6 bases of the junction unmatched. CDR3 loop: CASSSTGSGTGELFF. Here the CDR3 DNA reads TGTGCCAGCAGCTCGACAGGGTCGGGCACCGGGGAGCTGTTTTTT.

The chain uses TRBV27 and TRBJ2-3; D is unresolved. Germline V CDR1 and CDR2: MNHEY, SMNVEV (reference sequence). The V gene lost 7 bases and the J gene lost 7 bases, with 9 bases spanning the gap. The CDR3 length is 11 residues. CDR3 nucleotide sequence: TGTGCCAGCACCTGGGCCAATACGCAGTATTTT. Amino acids: CASTWANTQYF.

This clone was observed a handful of times. The V and J genes are TRBV2 and TRBJ1-1; tentatively, D is TRBD1 (5 bases). The germline V and J ends were trimmed by 7 bases and 6 bases, with 12 bases remaining between them. The CDR3 is 12 amino acids. Germline assignment: CDR1 SNHLY and CDR2 FYNNEI. The CDR3 sequence is CASTPSGAEAFF. In DNA, the CDR3 is TGTGCCAGCACTCCGTCGGGGGCTGAAGCTTTCTTT.

This clone occurred a few times. The chain couples TRBV28 to TRBJ2-5; TRBD1 aligns across 8 bases. The ends lost 11 bases at V and 7 bases at J; junction bases unmatched: 15. Per germline, CDR1 MDHEN and CDR2 SYDVKM. The CDR3 consists of 14 residues. CDR3 region: CAGTGTGSTGTQYF. CDR3 sequence (DNA): TGTGCCGGGACGGGGACAGGCTCCACGGGGACCCAGTACTTC.

The V call is TRBV9, the J call TRBJ1-2; TRBD1 matches at 7 bases. Germline V gene lookup returns CDR1 SGDLS and CDR2 YYNGEE. J lost 3 bases, V lost 0 bases, and 2 bases had no gene match. This CDR3 has 14 amino acids. The CDR3 nucleotides read TGTGCCAGCAGCGTAGAAGGGACAGACTATGGCTACACCTTC. This gives the protein CASSVEGTDYGYTF.

The CDR3 DNA follows: TGTGCCAGCAGCCGCCAACAGGGGTCAATTCGCCTGTTTTTT. Encoded protein: CASSRQQGSIRLFF. V usage is TRBV7-8 and J usage is TRBJ2-2, with TRBD1 identical over 7 bases. Germline loops: CDR1 SGHVS, CDR2 FQNEAQ. Trimming cost V 5 bases and J 14 bases; bases outside gene matches: 14. The CDR3 is 14 amino acids.

The rearrangement joins TRBV27 to TRBJ1-2; D ambiguous. V was trimmed by 4 bases and J by 6 bases, leaving 15 bases between them. The germline CDR1 and CDR2 sequences are MNHEY and SMNVEV (reference sequence). This CDR3 has 14 residues. The CDR3 loop is CASSSLGQPHGYTF. The CDR3 coding sequence is TGTGCCAGCAGTTCCCTGGGCCAACCCCATGGCTACACCTTC.

This sequence joins TRBV11-2 and TRBJ2-3; D perhaps matches TRBD1 (6 bases). V gave up 5 bases and J gave up 1 base, with 13 bases separating them. Per the germline V gene, CDR1 is SGHAT and CDR2 is FQNNGV. The CDR3 spans 15 residues. The CDR3 loop is CASSPTGRGTDTQYF. The CDR3 DNA reads TGTGCCAGCAGCCCGACAGGACGGGGCACAGATACGCAGTATTTT. Combining the CDR3 with reference TRBV11-2 and TRBJ2-3 gives the whole variable domain EAGVAQSPRYKIIEKRQSVAFWCNPISGHATLYWYQQILGQGPKLLIQFQNNGVVDDSQLPKDRFSAERLKGVDSTLKIQPAKLEDSAVYLCASSPTGRGTDTQYFGPGTRLTVL.

DNA for the CDR3: TGTGCCAGCAGTTCGCGGGGACAGGGGGGTCAGCCCCAGCATTTT. Its translation: CASSSRGQGGQPQHF. The chain combines TRBV27 with TRBJ1-5, with 11 bases matching TRBD1. The CDR3 length is 15 residues. CDR1 is MNHEY, CDR2 SMNVEV, per germline (reference sequence). V shed 4 bases, J shed 6 bases, and the junction held 5 bases outside the gene matches.

The chain joins TRBV29-1 to TRBJ2-7; 10 nucleotides match TRBD1. The germline V gene encodes CDR1 SQVTM and CDR2 ANQGSEA. The CDR3 contains 17 residues. The junction had 16 bases not matched to a gene; V was cut back by 7 bases and J by 1 base. The CDR3 loop reads CSDRRPRGTGDSYEQYF. CDR3 sequence (DNA): TGCAGCGACAGACGACCTAGGGGGACAGGGGATTCCTACGAGCAGTACTTC.

This clone has more than one count but fewer than ten. This chain joins TRBV4-1 and TRBJ2-5, with unresolved D. This CDR3 spans 14 amino acids. V was cut by 2 bases and J by 9 bases, with 16 bases left in between. Per germline, CDR1 MGHRA and CDR2 YSYEKL. CDR3 nucleotides: TGCGCCAGCAGCCAACTCGATCAGGATTGGCCCCAGTACTTC. It encodes CASSQLDQDWPQYF.

V and J are TRBV4-1 and TRBJ2-3, with 11 bases fitting TRBD2. CDR1 MGHRA and CDR2 YSYEKL come from the germline V gene. This CDR3 is built from 19 residues. J gave up 6 bases and V 2 bases, and 16 bases lay outside the gene matches. The CDR3 nucleotides are TGCGCCAGCAGCCAATTGGCGGGACTAGCGGCCCTCCGGGGGGATACGCAGTATTTT. Amino acid sequence: CASSQLAGLAALRGDTQYF.

The chain combines TRBV14 with TRBJ2-5; no reliable D call. Trimming stripped 1 base from V and 5 bases from J, with 5 bases between. Germline CDR1 and CDR2: SGHDN and FVKESK. CDR3 length: 12 residues. The CDR3 spells CASSQVLETQYF. The CDR3 DNA sequence: TGTGCCAGCAGCCAAGTCCTGGAGACCCAGTACTTC.

CDR3 DNA: TGTGCCAGCAGTTACTCTGGGGGGGGCTATGGCTACACCTTC. Protein: CASSYSGGGYGYTF. The gene calls are TRBV6-5 and TRBJ1-2; D might be TRBD1 (5 bases). The germline V gene has CDR1 MNHEY and CDR2 SVGAGI. V was trimmed by 0 bases and J by 4 bases, leaving 9 bases between them. The CDR3 consists of 14 residues.

The chain couples TRBV5-6 to TRBJ2-7; weak D call: TRBD2 (6 bases). This CDR3 is 11 amino acids long. Between the trimmed V and J ends, which lost 7 bases and 4 bases, there was a span of 9 bases. CDR1 and CDR2 (germline): SGHDT, YYEEEE. The CDR3: CASAGGYEQYF. The CDR3 nucleotides are TGTGCCAGCGCCGGAGGGTACGAGCAGTACTTC. The variable domain in full, with the rest retrieved from reference TRBV5-6 and TRBJ2-7, is DAGVTQSPTHLIKTRGQQVTLRCSPKSGHDTVSWYQQALGQGPQFIFQYYEEEERQRGNFPDRFSGHQFPNYSSELNVNALLLGDSALYLCASAGGYEQYFGPGTRLTVT.

This chain connects TRBV6-6 to TRBJ1-1; D remains ambiguous. The germline gives CDR1 MNHNY, CDR2 SVGAGI (reference sequence). This CDR3 is built from 11 residues. V lost 8 bases, J lost 1 base, and 5 bases lay in between. The CDR3 is CASVANTEAFF. For the CDR3, the DNA is TGTGCCAGCGTGGCGAACACTGAAGCTTTCTTT.

The rearrangement links TRBV29-1 to TRBJ2-7, with D possibly matching TRBD1 (6 bases). Trimming removed 6 bases from V and 2 bases from J, with 20 bases in between. Germline V CDR1 and CDR2: SQVTM, ANQGSEA. The length of the CDR3 is 15 residues. CDR3 bases: TGCAGCGTGGGCGGACCGGCAGGGGATCCCTACGAGCAGTACTTC. It translates to CSVGGPAGDPYEQYF.

The J gene is TRBJ1-6, the V gene TRBV6-1; D call uncertain. The CDR3 runs 13 residues. Looked up from germline, CDR1 is MNHNS and CDR2 is SASEGT. V lost 0 bases and J 10 bases, leaving 7 bases between the germline ends. DNA of the CDR3: TGTGCCAGCAGTGAAGCGAGATGGTCACCCCTCCACTTT. It specifies CASSEARWSPLHF.

The V and J genes are TRBV6-1 and TRBJ1-4; the D is unclear. This CDR3 spans 16 amino acids. CDR1 and CDR2 (germline): MNHNS, SASEGT. Deletions cut 1 base from V and 4 bases from J, with 13 bases between. The CDR3 protein is CASSEEPGPGNEKLFF. In nucleotides, the CDR3 is TGTGCCAGCAGTGAAGAGCCGGGTCCCGGTAATGAAAAACTGTTTTTT.

The V call is TRBV28, the J call TRBJ2-1, with 7 bases that match TRBD1. V gave up 6 bases and J gave up 2 bases; unmatched junction bases: 13. This CDR3 has 17 residues. Germline V gives CDR1 MDHEN, CDR2 SYDVKM. The CDR3 DNA is TGTGCCAGCAGGCTATTGTCCGGGACAGTTGCCTACAATGAGCAGTTCTTC. Protein sequence: CASRLLSGTVAYNEQFF.

In this sample, this clone turned up a few times. This chain connects TRBV10-3 to TRBJ1-4; the match to TRBD1 covers 11 bases. The germline V gene encodes CDR1 ENHRY and CDR2 SYGVKD. The CDR3 totals 14 residues. The J segment lost 8 bases and the V segment lost 4 bases, leaving 3 bases of the junction unmatched. CDR3 in DNA: TGTGCCATCAGTGGGGGACAGGGGGACGAAAAACTGTTTTTT. The encoded protein is CAISGGQGDEKLFF.

This sequence joins TRBV19 and TRBJ1-3; TRBD1 matches 8 bases. In germline, CDR1 is LNHDA, CDR2 SQIVND (reference sequence). The CDR3 sequence is 15 residues long. V gave up 4 bases and J gave up 0 bases; unmatched junction bases: 2. CDR3 residues: CASSTTGGSGNTIYF. CDR3 sequence (DNA): TGTGCCAGTAGTACTACAGGGGGCTCTGGAAACACCATATATTTT.

The V gene is TRBV10-3, the J gene TRBJ1-1; D may be TRBD1 (6 bases). The V gene's germline CDR1 is ENHRY and CDR2 SYGVKD. Between the trimmed V and J ends, which lost 3 bases and 6 bases, there was a span of 17 bases. The CDR3 runs to 15 residues. CDR3 amino acids: CAISDLQGGRAEAFF. The CDR3 region has the DNA TGTGCCATCAGTGACCTACAGGGTGGGCGGGCTGAAGCTTTCTTT.

This clone occurred a few times. The rearrangement uses TRBV12-5 and TRBJ1-2; 8 bases are a match to TRBD1. Germline-derived CDR1 and CDR2 are LGHNT and FRNRAP. CDR3 size: 12 residues. Trimming took 2 bases from V and 13 from J; bases not matched to a gene: 6. CDR3 DNA sequence: TGTGCTAGTGGTTTGACACAGGGGGTAAGCACCTTC. As protein: CASGLTQGVSTF.

This clone appeared a few times. This chain joins TRBV7-9 and TRBJ1-5; D call uncertain. Deletions cut 5 bases from V and 4 bases from J, with 6 bases between. This CDR3 spans 12 amino acids. The germline gives CDR1 SEHNR, CDR2 FQNEAQ (reference sequence). CDR3 protein: CASSTNNQPQHF. In nucleotides, the CDR3 is TGTGCCAGCAGCACAAATAATCAGCCCCAGCATTTT.

The V gene is TRBV4-3, the J gene TRBJ1-4, with a weak D call TRBD1 (5 bases). Germline V CDR1 and CDR2: LGHNA, YSLEER. V was clipped by 2 bases and J by 7 bases, with 14 bases between them. The CDR3 is 15 amino acids. The CDR3 DNA reads as TGCGCCAGCAGCCAATGGGAGGGGATAGGTGAAAAACTGTTTTTT. This codes for CASSQWEGIGEKLFF.

V gene TRBV19 combines with J gene TRBJ1-4; 8 nucleotides align to TRBD1. Germline V gene lookup returns CDR1 LNHDA and CDR2 SQIVND (reference sequence). This CDR3 contains 12 residues. V lost 8 bases, J lost 7 bases, and 3 bases stayed unmatched. The DNA for the CDR3 is TGTGCCAGTGGGGACAGGAGTGAAAAACTGTTTTTT. This encodes CASGDRSEKLFF.

This chain links TRBV19 with TRBJ2-6; 7 nucleotides align to TRBD1. Germline CDR1 is LNHDA and CDR2 is SQIVND (reference sequence). V lost 4 bases to trimming and J lost 0 bases; unmatched junction nucleotides: 9. The CDR3 is 18 amino acids. CDR3 amino acids: CASSTNGQVLSGANVLTF. The CDR3 DNA sequence: TGTGCCAGTAGTACCAATGGACAGGTTCTCTCTGGGGCCAACGTCCTGACTTTC.

This sequence joins TRBV11-3 and TRBJ2-3; D not certain. Trimming took off 1 base at V and 4 bases at J, with 9 bases between the two ends. The CDR3 is made up of 14 amino acids. Per germline, CDR1 SGHNT and CDR2 YENEEA. CDR3 coding DNA: TGTGCCAGCAGCTTAGGAGCTGATGCAGATACGCAGTATTTT. Protein sequence: CASSLGADADTQYF.

The CDR3 protein is CASSAPGQGDTEAFF. The CDR3 bases are TGTGCCAGCAGTGCGCCGGGACAGGGGGACACTGAAGCTTTCTTT. The chain uses TRBV6-6 and TRBJ1-1; 11 bases line up with TRBD1. From germline, CDR1 is MNHNY and CDR2 SVGAGI (reference sequence). CDR3 length: 15 amino acids. J gave up 3 bases and V 5 bases, and 5 bases lay outside the gene matches.

The chain joins TRBV5-1 to TRBJ1-1; 7 bases line up with TRBD1. This CDR3 region has 14 residues. From germline, CDR1 is SGHRS and CDR2 YFSETQ. With V trimmed by 0 bases and J by 1 base, 0 bases remained unmatched. For the CDR3, the DNA is TGCGCCAGCAGCTTGGAGGGGGCGAACACTGAAGCTTTCTTT. Encoded protein: CASSLEGANTEAFF.

The chain carries TRBV29-1 and TRBJ1-1; TRBD1 agrees at 8 bases. Losses at the gene ends were 4 bases for V and 8 bases for J; bases not matched to a gene: 3. The CDR3 sequence is 11 residues long. The germline V gene has CDR1 SQVTM and CDR2 ANQGSEA. The CDR3 sequence is CSVGTGGEAFF. The CDR3 nucleotides read TGCAGCGTTGGTACAGGGGGGGAAGCTTTCTTT.